This T cell receptor (beta chain) emerged from a study of blood T cell repertoires in COVID-19. Study as a whole: Both acute and convalescent COVID-19 samples were obtained from the United States, Italy and Spain. PBMCs, B-cell-depleted T cells, or T cells were the source of the cDNA or gDNA that made up the material.

In the authors' workflow: Amplification from reference gene primers served as the basis for estimated nucleated cell counts. The method was immunoSEQ multiplex PCR; TCRdb's version includes in-frame clones alone and lacks a portion of them. V and J calls and clone size are copied from that table; D and trimming were computed from the DNA. The profile covers over 200,000 clones, with roughly 84% appearing a single time and 15% to 20% taken by the ten largest. Germline V gene sequence: CDR1 SGHAT, CDR2 FQNNGV. With V trimmed by 1 base and J by 8 bases, 4 bases remained unmatched. The CDR3 spans 15 residues.

The source material was peripheral blood. This receptor was taken from an elderly woman with active or convalescent COVID-19. The chain has TRBV11-2 and TRBJ2-4, with 11 bases lining up with TRBD1. CDR3 sequence: CASSLVGTGGYIQYF. The CDR3 DNA is TGTGCCAGCAGCTTAGTTGGGACAGGGGGGTACATTCAGTACTTC.